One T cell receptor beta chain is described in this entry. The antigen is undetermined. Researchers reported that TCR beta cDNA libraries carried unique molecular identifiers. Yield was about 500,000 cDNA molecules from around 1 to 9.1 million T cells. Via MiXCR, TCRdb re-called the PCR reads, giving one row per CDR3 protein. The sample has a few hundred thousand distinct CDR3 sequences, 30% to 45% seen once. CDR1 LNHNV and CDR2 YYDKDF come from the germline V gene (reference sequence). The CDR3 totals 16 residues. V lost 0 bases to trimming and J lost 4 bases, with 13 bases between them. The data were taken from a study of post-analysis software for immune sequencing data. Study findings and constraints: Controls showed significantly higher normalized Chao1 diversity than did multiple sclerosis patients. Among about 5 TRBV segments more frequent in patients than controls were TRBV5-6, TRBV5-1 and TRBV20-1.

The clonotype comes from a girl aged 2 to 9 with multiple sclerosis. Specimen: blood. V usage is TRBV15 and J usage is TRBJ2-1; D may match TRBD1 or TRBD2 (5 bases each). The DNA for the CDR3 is TGTGCCACCAGCAGAGATCTGGCCGGGGCGTACAATGAGCAGTTCTTC. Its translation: CATSRDLAGAYNEQFF.